This TCR beta chain was profiled in a study of blood T cell repertoires in COVID-19 (dated by TCRdb to about 2020). A note on the overall study: The collaborator samples originated in the United States, Italy and Spain and spanned the acute and convalescent phases of COVID-19. The samples were drawn from two sources: the first 160 participants of the ongoing ImmuneRACE study, and 950 to 1,500 subjects contributed by 6 global collaborators. The prospective study material was composed of cDNA or gDNA derived from T cells, B-cell-depleted T cells, or PBMCs. The dataset comprised deeply sampled blood TCRbeta repertoires from subjects exposed to, actively infected with, or recovered from COVID-19. Where HLA class I and class II types were available, the types were taken from metadata supplied by the sample provider, not from assay-based typing. A de-identified subject ID, COVID-19 status, age in years and sex were almost always included in the sample metadata. The repertoires were made available in a free public database intended to serve as a resource for research on the immune response to SARS-CoV-2.

Study-level results and caveats: The amount of clinical and demographic metadata varied by source and participant and was provided uncurated.

This clone came up once. The antigen it binds to is not known. No much larger clone exists at a distance of one base, and base qualities are not known. CDR1 SGHNT and CDR2 YYREEE were looked up in the germline V gene (reference sequence). V is shortened by 3 bases, J by 5 bases, and the region joining them spans 23 bases. From cysteine to phenylalanine, the CDR3 is 17 amino acids long. Here the CDR3 DNA is all that survives: 51 bases in frame from base 1. Whole blood was collected in K2EDTA tubes by collaborating institutions according to the institutions' own protocols. Collaborator samples were shipped for TCRbeta analysis as frozen whole blood, isolated PBMCs, or DNA extracted from either sample type. TCRbeta CDR3 regions were amplified from genomic DNA using the immunoSEQ Assay, a bias-controlled multiplex PCR. The authors' analysis ran thus. Within the assay, amplification of reference gene primers was used to estimate how many nucleated cells each sample contained. Sequence reads were collapsed and filtered to measure the absolute abundance of every unique TCRbeta CDR3 rearrangement. For each sample, productive Simpson clonality was calculated as the square root of Simpson's diversity index across productive rearrangements. Imported from immuneACCESS, the table was reduced by TCRdb to in-frame sequences with V and J called. These copies leave out some clones; in studies compared against another copy, an unresolved V gene accounts for under half, and the cause of the remainder is not known. The DNA gave D and trimming, while V, J and clone size come from that table. The sample has 100,000 to 130,000 clones on record, approximately 88% of them singletons. More than 4.5% of the sample is in the top ten clones.

This chain is built from TRBV5-4 and TRBJ1-1, and perhaps TRBD1 as D gene, on 6 matching bases. This clonotype originated in a man in his forties or fifties with active or convalescent COVID-19. The material sequenced was peripheral blood. The sequenced DNA is TGTGCCAGCAGCTGGGTGATTAAGGGTGGGGGCCCTACTGAAGCTTTCTTT. This is translated as CASSWVIKGGGPTEAFF.